The T cell receptor beta chain under discussion was sequenced for a study of cytomegalovirus exposure and HLA in healthy donors. Study findings and constraints: Most sequenced TCRs were rare (though some public TCRs occurred in many donors).

To note about this clone: Its antigen is unidentified.

The primer mix had 60 Vbeta and 13 Jbeta primers. Assay used: immunoSEQ multiplex PCR; TCRdb lists only in-frame clones, some missing. The table has hundreds of thousands of clones, 72% seen once. Deletions cut 1 base from V and 9 bases from J, with 19 bases between. The CDR3 is made up of 15 amino acids. Germline assignment: CDR1 MGHDK and CDR2 SYGVNS. Material: PBMCs. The V call is TRBV25-1, the J call TRBJ2-7; the D gene is possibly TRBD2 (6 bases). The sequence derives from a female donor in good health and CMV-seronegative. The CDR3 DNA reads as TGTGCCAGCAGTGAATTGGGAGACGGAGGGTATGGGCAGTACTTC. Protein sequence: CASSELGDGGYGQYF.